Here is one TCR beta chain with its context. Its antigen is currently unknown. TCRdb reanalysed the 5' RACE reads using MiXCR and keeps one entry per CDR3 protein. The data contain 70,000 to 75,000 distinct CDR3 sequences, roughly 15% of them singletons. This sample is drawn from a study of early T cells in non-severe SARS-CoV-2 infection. Background on the study: Chains stayed unpaired after sequencing of bulk RNA from unsorted whole blood. Study-wide points: Anti-spike CD8 responses were favored in VDJdb matching, and private and CD4 specificities were missed.

The V gene's germline CDR1 is SGDLS and CDR2 YYNGEE. Germline trimming cut 1 base from V and 2 bases from J; bases unmatched to any gene: 6. The CDR3 loop spans 16 amino acids. This TCR was sampled from an adult who was a healthcare worker with PCR-confirmed SARS-CoV-2 infection or an uninfected control (not recorded which). The J gene is TRBJ2-1, the V gene TRBV9; the match to TRBD2 covers 7 bases. Sample: whole blood. The DNA for the CDR3 is TGTGCCAGCAGCGTACAATTGACTAGCCCCTACAATGAGCAGTTCTTC. It is translated as CASSVQLTSPYNEQFF.